This T cell receptor beta chain was obtained from a study of blood T cell repertoires in COVID-19. Study-wide context: Italy, Spain and the United States were the sources of the convalescent and acute COVID-19 samples. T cells, B-cell-depleted T cells, or PBMCs supplied cDNA or gDNA.

Germline loops: CDR1 SQVTM, CDR2 ANQGSEA. V gave up 4 bases and J gave up 5 bases; unmatched junction bases: 10. There are 15 residues in the CDR3. Patients at the Seattle site were enrolled during active infection and followed longitudinally. Clones were read by immunoSEQ multiplex PCR, and TCRdb kept only the in-frame ones, dropping some. This repertoire shows 150,000 to 200,000 clones, around 84% found once; its top ten account for about 14%. The chain uses TRBV29-1 and TRBJ2-3; 9 nucleotides align to TRBD2. The TCR comes from a woman between 65 and 79 years old with COVID-19, enrolled during active disease. The sample taken for sequencing was peripheral blood. CDR3 region: CSVGVAGVERDTQYF. The CDR3 DNA reads TGCAGCGTTGGCGTAGCGGGAGTAGAAAGAGATACGCAGTATTTT.